The rows below give T cell receptor beta chains drawn from one sample of a study of blood T cell repertoires in COVID-19. Some clones are missing from TCRdb's copy, which holds only in-frame ones; the method was immunoSEQ multiplex PCR. Of some 310,000 clones in the sample, around 92% are singletons; the top ten hold more than 9%. Sequenced material: PBMCs or T cells enriched from blood (not recorded which). These receptors came from a woman under 40 who had recovered from COVID-19. Both conserved end residues are part of each CDR3. D genes are given only for firm matches. Size tells how often a clone was seen (once, few, many) or the class of an expanded clone, and some rows leave it out.

CDR3,DNA,J,size,D,V
CASSLGPGQGQGNYGYTF,TGTGCCAGCAGTTTAGGGCCCGGCCAGGGACAGGGGAACTATGGCTACACCTTC,TRBJ1-2,-,TRBD1,TRBV27
CASSITSYEQFF,TGTGCCAGCAGCATAACTAGTTACGAGCAGTTCTTC,TRBJ2-1,-,-,TRBV11-2
CASSFKGAGEQYF,TGTGCCAGCAGCTTTAAGGGGGCAGGGGAGCAGTACTTC,TRBJ2-7,-,TRBD1,TRBV11-2
CASRRTGLNTEAFF,TGTGCCAGCAGACGGACAGGGCTGAACACTGAAGCTTTCTTT,TRBJ1-1,-,TRBD1,TRBV7-2
CASGRGRTEAFF,TGTGCCAGCGGCAGGGGGCGGACTGAAGCTTTCTTT,TRBJ1-1,-,TRBD1,TRBV28
CASSEVSYNYGYTF,TGTGCCAGTAGTGAAGTAAGCTATAACTATGGCTACACCTTC,TRBJ1-2,-,-,TRBV19
CASSYTGLGEKLFF,TGTGCCAGCAGTTACACAGGGTTGGGTGAAAAACTGTTTTTT,TRBJ1-4,-,-,TRBV6-5
CASSIKIGAGELFF,TGTGCCAGTAGTATCAAAATCGGGGCCGGGGAGCTGTTTTTT,TRBJ2-2,-,-,TRBV19
CASSINAGGEKLFF,TGTGCCAGTAGTATAAATGCGGGCGGAGAAAAACTGTTTTTT,TRBJ1-4,-,-,TRBV19
CASSGRGGLLAGGPGWNNEQFF,TGTGCCAGCAGCGGACGAGGGGGGTTACTAGCGGGAGGGCCTGGGTGGAACAATGAGCAGTTCTTC,TRBJ2-1,-,TRBD2,TRBV9
CASRTGGYGYTF,TGTGCCAGTAGGACAGGGGGCTATGGCTACACCTTC,TRBJ1-2,once,TRBD1,TRBV19
CATSREDTGSLHF,TGTGCCACCAGCAGAGAAGACACTGGCTCACTCCACTTT,TRBJ1-6,-,-,TRBV15
CASSLERTPTVGSGNTIYF,TGTGCCAGCAGCTTAGAGAGGACTCCAACCGTCGGCTCTGGAAACACCATATATTTT,TRBJ1-3,once,-,TRBV7-9
CASTGTGRLEQFF,TGTGCCAGTACCGGGACAGGGAGACTGGAGCAGTTCTTC,TRBJ2-1,-,TRBD1,TRBV19
CATSTTGYGYTF,TGTGCCACCAGCACGACAGGATATGGCTACACCTTC,TRBJ1-2,once,-,TRBV15
CASSRGTGSNQPQHF,TGCGCCAGCAGCAGAGGCACAGGGAGCAATCAGCCCCAGCATTTT,TRBJ1-5,-,-,TRBV5-1
CASSRTGFEGSGNTIYF,TGTGCCAGCAGTCGGACAGGGTTCGAGGGCTCTGGAAACACCATATATTTT,TRBJ1-3,few,TRBD1,TRBV6-6
CASTNGRGEQFF,TGTGCCAGTACAAATGGCCGGGGAGAGCAGTTCTTC,TRBJ2-1,-,-,TRBV6-6
CASSPGQGTNEQFF,TGTGCCAGCTCCCCGGGACAGGGGACGAATGAGCAGTTCTTC,TRBJ2-1,-,TRBD1,TRBV18
CASSYGTSGDYEQYF,TGTGCCAGCAGTTACGGGACTAGCGGGGACTACGAGCAGTACTTC,TRBJ2-7,-,TRBD2,TRBV6-5
CASSLAGEQQETQYF,TGTGCCAGCAGCTTGGCGGGAGAACAACAAGAGACCCAGTACTTC,TRBJ2-5,few,-,TRBV5-6
CASSWDSNSPLHF,TGTGCCAGCAGCTGGGACAGTAATTCACCCCTCCACTTT,TRBJ1-6,-,TRBD1,TRBV27
CASSIGPGQENFYGYTF,TGTGCCAGTAGTATTGGACCCGGACAGGAGAACTTCTATGGCTACACCTTC,TRBJ1-2,-,TRBD1,TRBV19
CASIDRGINTEAFF,TGTGCCAGCATTGACAGGGGGATCAACACTGAAGCTTTCTTT,TRBJ1-1,-,TRBD1,TRBV7-2
CAWRAGHDGYTF,TGTGCCTGGAGGGCTGGGCATGATGGCTACACCTTC,TRBJ1-2,few,-,TRBV30
CASSRDRGTHEQYF,TGTGCCAGCAGTAGAGACAGGGGAACCCACGAGCAGTACTTC,TRBJ2-7,-,TRBD1,TRBV6-5
CASSWARAGGSGEQYF,TGTGCCAGCAGTTGGGCCCGAGCAGGCGGGTCGGGCGAGCAGTACTTC,TRBJ2-7,-,-,TRBV6-6
CATSRETGYEQYF,TGTGCCACCAGCAGAGAAACAGGGTACGAGCAGTACTTC,TRBJ2-7,-,-,TRBV15
CASSIDTYYGYTF,TGTGCCAGTAGTATCGACACCTACTATGGCTACACCTTC,TRBJ1-2,-,-,TRBV19